Given below is one TCR beta chain in context. Its antigen remains undetermined. No qualities accompany the bases; no much larger clone lies one base away. The donors were healthy, HIV-negative adults who had no recently reported acute infections or vaccinations. Every donor was a Caucasian adult living in Nashville, Tennessee, USA. CD4+ T cells were enriched through magnetic negative selection, after which naive cells were positively selected on CD45RA and the remaining negative fraction served as the memory subset. After blood collection by leukapheresis, PBMCs were isolated using Ficoll-Histopaque density gradient centrifugation and then cryopreserved in the vapor phase of liquid nitrogen. Purity and quantity of every magnetically sorted T cell population were checked by analytical flow cytometry. Each sorted fraction had its genomic DNA isolated and then quantified by UV absorbance on a Nanodrop 2000c.

This sample stems from a study of shared clonotypes between healthy human individuals (dated by TCRdb to about 2020). For the study in its entirety: Three men and a couple of women, aged 18 to 49 years, made up the cohort. To estimate repertoire size and how much clonotype sharing occurs between individuals, the study deeply sequenced the blood TCR repertoires of about five healthy adults. Between about 0.8 and 8.9 billion PBMCs per donor were obtained by leukapheresis. Different laboratories and diverse techniques were used to prepare libraries and sequence TCR repertoires, to increase sequencing depth and limit assay-specific biases. For each donor, CD4 naive and CD4 memory were each given three plates, CD8 naive was given two plates, and CD8 memory was given one plate. On the study overall, not on this receptor specifically: Pairwise subsampling indicated that sequencing depth was expected to affect the degree of clonotype sharing among donors. Compared with non-shared clonotypes, the clonotypes found in all four sorted-subset donors had higher generation probabilities. Even with the large sequencing depth, rarefaction of the sorted-subset datasets indicated that sequencing was incomplete. Sharing across a handful of donors was observed for about 5% of naive CD4, about 3.2% of naive CD8, 2% to 2.5% of memory CD4, and roughly 0.43% of memory CD8 clonotypes. Sampling was restricted to blood, and TCR repertoires in tissues likely differ from the TCR repertoires found in blood. The genetic and exposure-history diversity represented was limited by the small number of donors. Naive subsets generally had larger estimated clonotype richness than memory subsets.

TCR CDR3 regions were amplified from genomic DNA by multiplex PCR using the deep immunoSEQ assay. Extracted genomic DNA from each cell subset was distributed evenly across all wells of several immunoSEQ 96-well plates, and each plate was treated as a replicate. For sorted subsets, around 200 ng genomic DNA, equal to some 30,000 T cell genomes, was loaded into each replicate PCR. Purified libraries were measured with a Qubit 3.0 fluorometer, size-checked on a Bioanalyzer 2100, and measured again with the KAPA Library Quantification kit. Every immunoSEQ 96-well plate was sequenced on a dedicated single-read 150-cycle Illumina NextSeq 550 flow cell. Processing in the source paper ran as follows. Because only junctional sequences without quality scores were contained in the immunoSEQ output, filtering matching that applied to full-length reads could not be performed. To assign V/J genes and CDR3, sequences were annotated against IMGT germline references using PyIR, a Python wrapper for IgBLAST v1.9. Reads were removed for weak V/J assignments (E-value above 1e-6), missing CDR3, stop codons, out-of-frame junctions, or ambiguous translated residues. V3J clonotypes were defined as sequences sharing the same inferred V gene, J gene, and CDR3 amino acid sequence. The percentage overlap between two repertoires was calculated by dividing the number of shared unique clonotypes by the size of the smaller repertoire. Three approaches were used to assess repertoire richness: RTK rarefaction, the Chao1 estimator, and Recon v2.1 estimates of unobserved clonotypes. OLGA was used to compute generation probabilities for all TCRbeta clonotypes that the gDNA method yielded from a few donors. The immuneACCESS repertoire file appears here via TCRdb, limited to in-frame rearrangements. These files lack a portion of the clones; in checked studies, under half of the deficit traces to unresolved V genes, and the cause of the others is not known. V and J calls and clone size come straight from that table; D and trimming were deduced from the DNA. This sample lists millions of clones; approximately 92% were detected once. Around 0.14% of the sample is in the top ten clones.

The clonotype was recovered from a man aged 18 to 35 in good health. Sequencing was carried out using naive CD4+ T cells sorted from blood. The sample's cell subset or site, from its label and the paper: CD45RA+ positively selected.

The CDR3: CASSDPGTAFFEQYF. The DNA is as follows: TGTGCCAGCAGTGACCCCGGGACAGCCTTTTTTGAGCAGTACTTC. The chain is made from TRBV6-1 and TRBJ2-7, with TRBD1 matching 7 junction bases. Relative to germline, V is missing 3 bases and J is missing 7 bases, with 12 bases of the junction outside any gene match. The CDR3 holds 15 amino acids from the cysteine to the phenylalanine. Only CDR3 DNA is held: 45 bases, read in frame from base 1. CDR1 and CDR2 are drawn from the germline V gene: MNHNS, SASEGT.